This T cell receptor beta chain was obtained from a study of T cell responses to AZD1222 COVID-19 vaccine. Sequencing used immunoSEQ multiplex PCR; TCRdb keeps in-frame clones, though not all of them. Counted here are 100,000 to 150,000 clones, approximately 91% occurring once; the ten biggest clones make up around 0.99%. This clone is labeled medium-sized. Second-dose intervals near 4 or 12 weeks were combined. The sequences come from peripheral blood, collected 28 days after the second AZD1222 dose. This clonotype originated in an adult who received the AZD1222 COVID-19 vaccine.

The chain's CDR3 is CASSVTDAGNTIYF. The CDR3 DNA follows: TGTGCCAGCAGCGTGACAGATGCTGGAAACACCATATATTTT. The chain uses TRBV9 and TRBJ1-3; D is perhaps TRBD1 (5 bases). The V and J ends lost 2 bases and 2 bases respectively, with 8 bases between them. The CDR3 consists of 14 residues. CDR1 is SGDLS and CDR2 is YYNGEE in the germline V gene.